This TCR beta chain comes out of a study of blood T cell repertoires in COVID-19. Across the study: Sample material is recorded as cDNA or gDNA derived from T cells, B-cell-depleted T cells, or PBMCs.

TCRdb keeps only in-frame clones here, not all; method: immunoSEQ multiplex PCR. The sample includes more than 110,000 clones, roughly 82% of them seen just once. This sequence originates from a man older than 75 with acute or convalescent COVID-19. Sequenced input: peripheral blood.

The CDR3 loop reads CASSPRAGVDYGYTF. The CDR3 nucleotides read TGCGCCAGCAGCCCGCGAGCGGGGGTAGACTATGGCTACACCTTC. This chain links TRBV4-3 with TRBJ1-2, with D tentatively TRBD1 (5 bases). V lost 4 bases and J 3 bases, leaving 15 bases between the germline ends. Germline loops: CDR1 LGHNA, CDR2 YSLEER. The CDR3 runs 15 residues.